This T cell receptor beta chain was obtained from a study of cytomegalovirus exposure and HLA in healthy donors. CDR3 size: 19 residues. Germline V gene sequence: CDR1 MNHNS, CDR2 SASEGT. Trimming removed 1 base from V and 1 base from J, with 20 bases in between. This PCR relied on a set of 60 Vbeta primers and 13 Jbeta primers. The method was immunoSEQ multiplex PCR; TCRdb's version includes in-frame clones alone and lacks a portion of them. The table includes 130,000 to 150,000 clones, around 73% detected once. The sequence was obtained from a woman aged 18-29 years in good health and CMV-seronegative. The sample comprised PBMCs. J is TRBJ2-1 and V is TRBV6-1; D is ambiguous. The CDR3 sequence is CASSEGGIWWVGSYNEQFF. The DNA of the CDR3 is TGTGCCAGCAGTGAAGGAGGAATATGGTGGGTAGGATCCTACAATGAGCAGTTCTTC.